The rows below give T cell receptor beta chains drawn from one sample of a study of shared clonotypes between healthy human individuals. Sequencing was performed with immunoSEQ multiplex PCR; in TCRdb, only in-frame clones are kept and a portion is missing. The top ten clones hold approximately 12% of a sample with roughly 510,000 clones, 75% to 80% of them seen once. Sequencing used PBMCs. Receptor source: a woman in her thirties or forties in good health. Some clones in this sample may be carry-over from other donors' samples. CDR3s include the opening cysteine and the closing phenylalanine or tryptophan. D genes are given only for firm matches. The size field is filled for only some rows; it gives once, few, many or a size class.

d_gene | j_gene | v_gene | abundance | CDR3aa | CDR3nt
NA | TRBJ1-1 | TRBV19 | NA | CASSMTVQGYTEAFF | TGTGCCAGTAGTATGACCGTACAGGGTTACACTGAAGCTTTCTTT
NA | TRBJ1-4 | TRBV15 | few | CATSRDLLDEKLFF | TGTGCCACCAGCAGAGATCTCCTAGATGAAAAACTGTTTTTT
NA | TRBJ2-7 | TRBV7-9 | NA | CASSVGHRYEQYF | TGTGCCAGCAGCGTGGGACATCGGTACGAGCAGTACTTC
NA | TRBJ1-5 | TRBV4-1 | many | CASSHSGAANQPQHF | TGCGCCAGCAGCCATTCGGGGGCGGCGAATCAGCCCCAGCATTTT
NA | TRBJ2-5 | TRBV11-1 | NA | CASSFTGPPFQETQYF | TGTGCCAGCAGCTTTACGGGACCCCCCTTCCAAGAGACCCAGTACTTC
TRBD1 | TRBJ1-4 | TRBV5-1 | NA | CASSLYPGQRNEKLFF | TGCGCCAGCAGCTTGTACCCGGGACAGAGAAATGAAAAACTGTTTTTT
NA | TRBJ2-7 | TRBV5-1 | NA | CASRQGSISYEQYF | TGCGCCAGCAGGCAGGGGTCAATCTCCTACGAGCAGTACTTC
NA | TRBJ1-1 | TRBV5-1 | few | CASSLLLQNTEAFF | TGCGCCAGCAGCTTGCTCCTTCAGAACACTGAAGCTTTCTTT
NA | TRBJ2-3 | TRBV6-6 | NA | CASSFQGPDTQYF | TGTGCCAGCAGTTTCCAGGGCCCAGATACGCAGTATTTT
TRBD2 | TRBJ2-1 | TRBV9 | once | CASSVETSGRGEQFF | TGTGCCAGCAGCGTAGAGACTAGCGGGAGAGGTGAGCAGTTCTTC
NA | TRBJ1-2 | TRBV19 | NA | CASARLETGYGYTF | TGTGCCAGCGCACGACTTGAGACAGGCTATGGCTACACCTTC
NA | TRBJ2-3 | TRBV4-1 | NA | CASSQDRPRGGSTDTQYF | TGCGCCAGCAGCCAAGATAGGCCCCGTGGGGGGAGCACAGATACGCAGTATTTT
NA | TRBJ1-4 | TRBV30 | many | CAWSRGGGFGEGKLFF | TGTGCCTGGAGTAGAGGGGGAGGTTTCGGAGAGGGGAAACTGTTTTTT
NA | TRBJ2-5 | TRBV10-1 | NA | CASSRSGEETQYF | TGCGCCAGCAGTCGTTCGGGAGAGGAGACCCAGTACTTC
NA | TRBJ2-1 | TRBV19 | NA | CASTEAGPYNEQFF | TGTGCCAGTACAGAAGCAGGGCCCTACAATGAGCAGTTCTTC
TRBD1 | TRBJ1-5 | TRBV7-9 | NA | CASSFSDRNQPQHF | TGTGCCAGCAGCTTCTCGGACAGGAATCAGCCCCAGCATTTT
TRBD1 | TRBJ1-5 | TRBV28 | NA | CASSLISTGSNQPQHF | TGTGCCAGCAGTCTAATTTCGACAGGGAGCAATCAGCCCCAGCATTTT
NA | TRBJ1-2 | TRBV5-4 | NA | CASSEPGTYGYTF | TGTGCCAGCAGCGAACCGGGGACCTATGGCTACACCTTC
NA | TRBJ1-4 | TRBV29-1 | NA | CSVCLTSDWSKLFF | TGCAGCGTTTGCCTGACTTCGGACTGGTCTAAACTGTTTTTT
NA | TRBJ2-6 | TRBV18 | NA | CASSDRSGANVLTF | TGTGCCAGCTCAGACAGATCTGGGGCCAACGTCCTGACTTTC
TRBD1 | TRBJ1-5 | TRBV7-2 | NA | CASSLGPDRATQPQHF | TGTGCCAGCAGCTTAGGCCCGGACAGGGCGACCCAGCCCCAGCATTTT
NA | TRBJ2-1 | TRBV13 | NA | CASSPGSPYNEQFF | TGTGCCAGCAGCCCCGGGAGTCCCTACAATGAGCAGTTCTTC
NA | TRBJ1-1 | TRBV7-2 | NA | CASSLGTENTEAFF | TGTGCCAGCAGCTTAGGGACGGAGAACACTGAAGCTTTCTTT
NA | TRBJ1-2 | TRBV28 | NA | CASSLIGQYGYTF | TGTGCCAGCAGTTTGATCGGACAGTATGGCTACACCTTC
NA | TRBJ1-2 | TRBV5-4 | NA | CASSLGYGYTF | TGTGCCAGCAGTTTGGGTTATGGCTACACCTTC
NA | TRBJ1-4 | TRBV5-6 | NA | CASSLAVVNEKLFF | TGTGCCAGCAGCTTGGCTGTGGTCAATGAAAAACTGTTTTTT
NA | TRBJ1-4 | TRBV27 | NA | CASSLSSRGREKLFF | TGTGCCAGCAGTTTATCGAGCAGGGGAAGGGAAAAACTGTTTTTT
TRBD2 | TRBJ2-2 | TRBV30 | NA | CARTRGGPGELFF | TGTGCCAGAACCCGGGGGGGCCCCGGGGAGCTGTTTTTT
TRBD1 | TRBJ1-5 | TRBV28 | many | CASRRTGDQPQHF | TGTGCCAGCAGACGGACAGGGGATCAGCCCCAGCATTTT
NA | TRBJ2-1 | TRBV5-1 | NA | CASSLTGTNEQFF | TGCGCCAGCAGCTTGACAGGGACCAATGAGCAGTTCTTC
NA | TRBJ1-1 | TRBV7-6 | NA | CASSQKSRRNTEAFF | TGTGCCAGCAGCCAAAAGAGCCGGCGGAACACTGAAGCTTTCTTT
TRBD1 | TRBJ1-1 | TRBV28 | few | CASSLYRGRNTEAFF | TGTGCCAGCAGTTTATACAGGGGGCGGAACACTGAAGCTTTCTTT
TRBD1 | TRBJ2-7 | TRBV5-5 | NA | CASKVTGTGGEQYF | TGTGCCAGCAAGGTAACCGGGACAGGGGGCGAGCAGTACTTC
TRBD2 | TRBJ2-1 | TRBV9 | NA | CASSRLAGGGDEQFF | TGTGCCAGCAGCCGACTAGCGGGAGGGGGCGATGAGCAGTTCTTC
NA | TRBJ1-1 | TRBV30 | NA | CAWRDSGNTEAFF | TGTGCCTGGAGAGATTCGGGGAACACTGAAGCTTTCTTT
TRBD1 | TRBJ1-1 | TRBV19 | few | CASSITNRGTEAFF | TGTGCCAGTAGTATAACCAACAGGGGCACTGAAGCTTTCTTT
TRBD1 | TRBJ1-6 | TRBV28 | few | CASSRGTGGSSPLHF | TGTGCCAGCAGTAGGGGGACAGGGGGAAGCTCACCCCTCCACTTT
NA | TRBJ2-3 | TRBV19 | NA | CASSIWAGGTDTQYF | TGTGCCAGTAGTATATGGGCGGGTGGCACAGATACGCAGTATTTT
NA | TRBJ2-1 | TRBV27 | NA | CASSLSWGGGRKQFF | TGTGCCAGCAGTTTATCCTGGGGTGGTGGCAGGAAGCAGTTCTTC
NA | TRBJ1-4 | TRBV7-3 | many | CASSSPGEKLFF | TGTGCCAGCAGCTCCCCGGGCGAAAAACTGTTTTTT
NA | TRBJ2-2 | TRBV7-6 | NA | CASSFGGANTGELFF | TGTGCCAGCAGCTTCGGCGGCGCGAACACCGGGGAGCTGTTTTTT
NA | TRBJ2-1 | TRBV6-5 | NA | CASSFSGGRNEQFF | TGTGCCAGCAGTTTTTCCGGGGGACGCAATGAGCAGTTCTTC
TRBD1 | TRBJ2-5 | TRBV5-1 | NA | CASSMGQGVETQYF | TGCGCCAGCAGCATGGGACAGGGGGTAGAGACCCAGTACTTC
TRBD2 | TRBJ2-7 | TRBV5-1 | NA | CASSDEREYEQYF | TGCGCCAGCAGCGATGAGCGGGAATACGAGCAGTACTTC
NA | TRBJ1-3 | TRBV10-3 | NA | CAISDSDSGNTIYF | TGTGCCATCAGTGACTCGGACTCTGGAAACACCATATATTTT
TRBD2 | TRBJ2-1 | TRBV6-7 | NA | CASSYECAGLALNEQFF | TGTGCCAGCAGTTACGAGTGCGCTGGACTAGCTCTCAATGAGCAGTTCTTC
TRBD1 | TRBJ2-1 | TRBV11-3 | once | CASSLGQGNEQFF | TGTGCCAGCAGCTTAGGACAGGGGAATGAGCAGTTCTTC
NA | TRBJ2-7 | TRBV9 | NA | CASSVGTGYGHEQYF | TGTGCCAGCAGCGTAGGAACAGGGTATGGCCACGAGCAGTACTTC